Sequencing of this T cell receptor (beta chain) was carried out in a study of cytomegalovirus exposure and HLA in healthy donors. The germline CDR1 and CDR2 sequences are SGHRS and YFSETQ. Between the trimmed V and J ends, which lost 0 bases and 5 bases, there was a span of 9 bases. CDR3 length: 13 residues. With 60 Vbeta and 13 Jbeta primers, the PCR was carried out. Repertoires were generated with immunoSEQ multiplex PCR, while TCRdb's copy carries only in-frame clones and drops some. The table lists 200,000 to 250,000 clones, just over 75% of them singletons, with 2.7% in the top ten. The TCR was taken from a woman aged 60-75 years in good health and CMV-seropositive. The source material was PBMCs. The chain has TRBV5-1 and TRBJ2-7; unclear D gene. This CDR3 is CASSLVVQNEQYF. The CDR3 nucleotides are TGCGCCAGCAGCTTGGTTGTACAGAACGAGCAGTACTTC.